Detailed here is one T cell receptor (beta chain). Its antigen is as yet unknown. The method was immunoSEQ multiplex PCR; TCRdb's version includes in-frame clones alone and lacks a portion of them. The sample shows about 38,000 clones, roughly three quarters of them seen only once. The sample originates from a study of a mutant IDH1 vaccine in newly diagnosed glioma. Study-level information: Patients' prior therapy spanned radiotherapy, temozolomide, or both; most underwent both.

Time point given: baseline, week 1 (first vaccination visit). Treatment described: pre-vaccination baseline after standard-of-care therapy. New WHO grade 3 or 4 astrocytomas that were IDH1-mutant and ATRX-lost had been found in donors. This CDR3 is 15 amino acids long. The V and J ends lost 3 bases and 1 base respectively, with 10 bases between them. From germline, CDR1 is MNHNS and CDR2 SASEGT. General study findings and limits: Pseudoprogression showed no apparent link to changes in top peripheral T cell clonotypes.

The receptor's source is a man aged 35 to 55 with glioma. Some clones in this sample may be carry-over from other donors' samples. The sample here was PBMCs, taken from a glioma patient treated with radiotherapy, temozolomide or both. This chain links TRBV6-1 with TRBJ1-5, with D possibly TRBD1 on 5 matching bases. Here the CDR3 reads CASSDDWGSNQPQHF. The CDR3, as DNA: TGTGCCAGCAGTGACGACTGGGGGAGCAATCAGCCCCAGCATTTT.